The T cell receptor (beta chain) under discussion was sequenced for a study of EBV T-cell therapy then PD-1 blockade in nasopharyngeal carcinoma (dated by TCRdb to the early 2020s). The treatment or condition label here, explained by the study, means: AdE1-LMPpoly-expanded autologous EBV-specific T-cell therapy followed by anti-PD-1 nivolumab. Inclusive of the bounding cysteine and phenylalanine, the CDR3 is 17 residues long. The retained sequence is limited to the CDR3, 51 bases, with the frame set at the first base. CDR1 SGHTA and CDR2 FQGNSA were looked up in the germline V gene. The trim is 4 bases for V and 3 bases for J, with a gap of 16 bases between the germline ends. Concerning this clone: Its antigen is unknown. No clone much larger than this one lies a single base away; base qualities are absent.

Genomic DNA was extracted from sorted cells using the Qiagen DNeasy Kit. TCR beta chain deep sequencing was performed on the immunoSEQ platform. The authors' pipeline ran thus. The immunoSEQ Analyzer software was used to analyze the repertoire data. Drawn from immuneACCESS, this table holds only the in-frame rearrangements with V and J called that TCRdb kept. Clones are partly lost; checked studies trace under half to an unresolved V gene and leave the rest unexplained. The DNA was the basis for D and trimming; V, J and clone size are from that table. The sample table contains around 13,000 clones; only one count was recorded for approximately 81% of them. Together, the top ten hold 25% to 40% of the sample.

The input for sequencing was CD8+ T cells from blood, taken at roughly day 99 from a patient whose treatment included autologous EBV-specific T cells and nivolumab. The receptor was isolated from a man in his forties with nasopharyngeal carcinoma. The V gene is TRBV7-2 and the J gene is TRBJ1-6; no confident D gene assignment can be made. The base sequence is TGTGCCAGCAGCTACCGATTACCGGTGGTCTATAATTCACCCCTCCACTTT. Translated, this is CASSYRLPVVYNSPLHF.